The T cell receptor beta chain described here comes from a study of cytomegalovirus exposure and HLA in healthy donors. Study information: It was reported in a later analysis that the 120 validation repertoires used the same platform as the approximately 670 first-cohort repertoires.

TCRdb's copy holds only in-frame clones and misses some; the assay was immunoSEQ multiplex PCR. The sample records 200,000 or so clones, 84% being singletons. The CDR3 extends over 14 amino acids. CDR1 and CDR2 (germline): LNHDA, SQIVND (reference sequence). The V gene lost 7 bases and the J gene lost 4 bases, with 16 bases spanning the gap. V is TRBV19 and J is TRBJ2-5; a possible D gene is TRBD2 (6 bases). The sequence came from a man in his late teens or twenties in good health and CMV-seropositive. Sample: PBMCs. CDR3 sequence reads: CASNGGLLRETQYF. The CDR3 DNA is TGTGCCAGTAATGGGGGACTCCTCCGAGAGACCCAGTACTTC.